A single sample gave rise to the 31 T cell receptor beta chains below, sequenced in a study of human T cells and chemical hapten exposure. Time point specified: patch test 1, 2 weeks after DPC sensitization. Treatment: therapeutic diphenylcyclopropenone sensitization with weekly scalp DPC. TCRdb used MiXCR to reprocess the RACE reads, holding one entry per CDR3 protein. The table has 300,000 to 400,000 distinct CDR3 sequences, under 8% seen once. Sample: whole blood, taken in connection with sensitization to the hapten diphenylcyclopropenone (DPC). The receptors shown here come from a woman aged 18-35 years with alopecia areata. Some clones in this sample may be carry-over from other donors' samples.

This clonotype has more than one count but fewer than ten. This chain joins TRBV7-8 and TRBJ2-5; D tentatively fits TRBD1 or TRBD2 (6 bases each). V gave up 3 bases and J gave up 5 bases, with 13 bases separating them. The CDR3 sequence is 14 residues long. Looked up from germline, CDR1 is SGHVS and CDR2 is FQNEAQ. The CDR3 reads CASSFNKGGETQYF. Here the CDR3 DNA reads TGTGCCAGCAGCTTTAACAAGGGGGGCGAGACCCAGTACTTC.

The chain is built from TRBV10-3 and TRBJ1-1, with D unclear. CDR3 length equals 16 residues. Germline CDR1 ENHRY, CDR2 SYGVKD. V dropped 1 base and J dropped 0 bases, with 12 bases sitting between them. DNA of the CDR3: TGTGCCATCAGTGAGTATGGATACACGGTGAACACTGAAGCTTTCTTT. This codes for CAISEYGYTVNTEAFF.

This clonotype occurred many times. V usage is TRBV5-1 and J usage is TRBJ2-5; D may be TRBD2 (5 bases). This CDR3 is 14 amino acids long. V shed 0 bases and J shed 5 bases, with 11 bases lying between them. CDR1 is SGHRS, CDR2 YFSETQ, per germline. This CDR3 is CASSLGAGTETQYF. The DNA for the CDR3 is TGCGCCAGCAGCTTGGGTGCGGGTACGGAGACCCAGTACTTC.

This clonotype was picked up a small number of times. The chain is built from TRBV20-1 and TRBJ1-6; D not resolved. Trimming left V 5 bases short and J 0 bases short, with 14 bases between. The germline V gene encodes CDR1 DFQATT and CDR2 SNEGSKA (reference sequence). The CDR3 runs 16 residues. The chain's CDR3 is CSARRLGSSYNSPLHF. Here the CDR3 DNA reads TGCAGTGCTCGCCGGCTGGGGAGCTCCTATAATTCACCCCTCCACTTT.

This clonotype showed up just a few times. The chain is built from TRBV4-3 and TRBJ1-1; D gene unclear. The V and J ends lost 5 bases and 0 bases respectively, with 13 bases between them. Germline V gene sequence: CDR1 LGHNA, CDR2 YSLEER. CDR3 size: 15 residues. The CDR3 sequence is CASSSQLRLNTEAFF. The CDR3 DNA reads TGCGCCAGCAGCTCTCAACTAAGGCTGAACACTGAAGCTTTCTTT.

CDR3 loop: CASSSRGGLYNEQFF. In nucleotides, the CDR3 is TGTGCCAGCAGTTCGCGGGGGGGCCTATACAATGAGCAGTTCTTC. This rearrangement joins TRBV27 to TRBJ2-1; the match to TRBD2 covers 9 bases. The CDR3 is 15 residues long. The J segment lost 4 bases and the V segment lost 4 bases, leaving 5 bases of the junction unmatched. Germline V gene data show CDR1 as MNHEY and CDR2 as SMNVEV (reference sequence).

This clonotype was counted between two and nine times. The CDR3 DNA sequence: TGTGCCAGCAGCTCCTCCCTCGCCCCCTCCTACAATGAGCAGTTCTTC. It yields the protein CASSSSLAPSYNEQFF. The V gene is TRBV7-6, the J gene TRBJ2-1; D ambiguous. The CDR3 contains 16 residues. Trimming removed 4 bases from V and 0 bases from J, with 13 bases in between. Germline V CDR1 and CDR2: SGHVS, FNYEAQ.

The chain uses TRBV7-9 and TRBJ2-6, with 8 bases matching TRBD2. The trim removed 4 bases at V and 0 bases at J, leaving 8 bases unmatched. The CDR3 length is 18 residues. The germline V gene encodes CDR1 SEHNR and CDR2 FQNEAQ (reference sequence). Written as DNA, the CDR3 is TGTGCCAGCAGCTCAACTGGCGGGGGGCACTCTGGGGCCAACGTCCTGACTTTC. Translated: CASSSTGGGHSGANVLTF. Full variable domain (remainder filled in from reference TRBV7-9 and TRBJ2-6): DTGVSQNPRHKITKRGQNVTFRCDPISEHNRLYWYRQTLGQGPEFLTYFQNEAQLEKSRLLSDRFSAERPKGSFSTLEIQRTEQGDSAMYLCASSSTGGGHSGANVLTFGAGSRLTVL.

CDR3 coding DNA: TGCAGCGTTCGGGGCATGAACACTGAAGCTTTCTTT. Translating it yields CSVRGMNTEAFF. V is TRBV29-1 and J is TRBJ1-1; tentative D call: TRBD1 (5 bases). Germline V CDR1 and CDR2: SQVTM, ANQGSEA. This CDR3 is built from 12 residues. V was clipped by 5 bases and J by 0 bases, with 7 bases between them. The full variable domain, completed using reference TRBV29-1 and TRBJ1-1, is SAVISQKPSRDICQRGTSLTIQCQVDSQVTMMFWYRQQPGQSLTLIATANQGSEATYESGFVIDKFPISRPNLTFSTLTVSNMSPEDSSIYLCSVRGMNTEAFFGQGTRLTVV.

The sample holds a few counts of this clonotype. The chain is built from TRBV12-5 and TRBJ1-2, with TRBD1 matching 8 bases. The CDR3 runs to 16 residues. Germline trimming cut 0 bases from V and 2 bases from J; bases unmatched to any gene: 5. Germline CDR1 and CDR2: LGHNT and FRNRAP. CDR3 region: CASGLVVDRGNYGYTF. The CDR3 coding sequence is TGTGCTAGTGGTTTGGTCGTCGACAGGGGAAACTATGGCTACACCTTC.

In its sample, this clonotype was seen many times. V and J are TRBV6-2 or TRBV6-3 and TRBJ2-7, with 9 bases aligning to TRBD1. This CDR3 spans 16 amino acids. Germline V gene sequence: CDR1 MNHEY, CDR2 SVGEGT. V shed 1 base and J 0 bases; nucleotides not matched to a gene: 4. The CDR3: CASSYWGQGPSYEQYF. In DNA form, the CDR3 reads TGTGCCAGCAGTTACTGGGGACAGGGCCCCTCCTACGAGCAGTACTTC.

Ten or more counts support this clonotype. The chain has TRBV18 and TRBJ2-7, with D uncertain. Trimming left V 0 bases short and J 3 bases short, with 9 bases between. The CDR3 covers 14 residues. Germline-derived CDR1 and CDR2 are KGHSH and LQKENI. The CDR3 DNA reads as TGTGCCAGCTCACCACCGAACACTGTCTACGAGCAGTACTTC. Protein product: CASSPPNTVYEQYF. The entire variable domain, with the rest obtained from reference TRBV18 and TRBJ2-7, is as follows: NAGVMQNPRHLVRRRGQEARLRCSPMKGHSHVYWYRQLPEEGLKFMVYLQKENIIDESGMPKERFSAEFPKEGPSILRIQQVVRGDSAAYFCASSPPNTVYEQYFGPGTRLTVT.

The table lists this clonotype with a few counts. The gene calls are TRBV28 and TRBJ2-7; 8 positions agree with TRBD2. Germline assignment: CDR1 MDHEN and CDR2 SYDVKM. The CDR3 spans 15 residues. With V trimmed by 2 bases and J by 2 bases, 5 bases remained unmatched. The CDR3 loop is CASSLIGGDAYEQYF. CDR3 bases: TGTGCCAGCAGTTTAATCGGGGGGGATGCCTACGAGCAGTACTTC.

This clonotype turned up a few times. This chain connects TRBV7-8 to TRBJ1-6; D ambiguous. CDR3 length: 15 residues. The V end was cut by 1 base, the J end by 7 bases, with 11 bases between. From germline, CDR1 is SGHVS and CDR2 FQNEAQ. CDR3 loop: CASSLVSGINSPLHF. CDR3 coding DNA: TGTGCCAGCAGCTTAGTGTCGGGAATCAATTCACCCCTCCACTTT.

This clonotype was observed many times. The chain has TRBV6-5 and TRBJ1-1; 10 positions match TRBD1. CDR3 length: 17 residues. V shed 6 bases, J shed 4 bases, and the junction held 14 bases outside the gene matches. Per the germline V gene, CDR1 is MNHEY and CDR2 is SVGAGI. CDR3 sequence reads: CASSLIVGQGGTTEAFF. The DNA of the CDR3 is TGTGCCAGCAGCCTTATTGTAGGACAGGGGGGGACCACTGAAGCTTTCTTT.

The V call is TRBV4-1, the J call TRBJ2-7; D is perhaps TRBD1 or TRBD2 (6 bases each). The CDR3 is 14 amino acids. Germline V gene lookup returns CDR1 MGHRA and CDR2 YSYEKL. Trimming removed 4 bases from V and 7 bases from J, with 17 bases in between. The CDR3: CASSPTGGLGEQYF. CDR3 DNA: TGCGCCAGCAGCCCCACCGGGGGCCTCGGGGAGCAGTACTTC.

The chain is built from TRBV7-2 and TRBJ1-2; 10 nucleotides line up with TRBD1. The junction had 10 bases not matched to a gene; V was cut back by 5 bases and J by 4 bases. Germline assignment: CDR1 SGHTA and CDR2 FQGNSA. The CDR3 is 16 amino acids. The CDR3 DNA follows: TGTGCCAGCAGCCCCCCCGGGACAGGGGTGGTCTATGGCTACACCTTC. Protein sequence: CASSPPGTGVVYGYTF.

This clonotype was found a few times. The chain couples TRBV6-2 or TRBV6-3 to TRBJ2-1; 12 bases agree with TRBD2. The length of the CDR3 is 15 residues. Germline CDR1 and CDR2: MNHEY and SVGEGT. V trimming: 3 bases; J trimming: 7 bases; junction bases outside the gene matches: 4. Here the CDR3 DNA reads TGTGCCAGCAGTTATGGACTAGCGGGGAGAAATGAGCAGTTCTTC. This codes for CASSYGLAGRNEQFF.

The chain employs TRBV20-1 and TRBJ2-3; 9 nucleotides line up with TRBD1. The germline CDR1 and CDR2 sequences are DFQATT and SNEGSKA (reference sequence). The junction had 12 bases not matched to a gene; V was cut back by 6 bases and J by 11 bases. The CDR3 runs to 13 residues. CDR3 amino acids: CSAHYGQGQGQYF. The DNA of the CDR3 is TGCAGTGCCCACTACGGGCAGGGACAGGGGCAGTATTTT.

The chain combines TRBV29-1 with TRBJ1-1; 7 bases match TRBD1. The ends lost 6 bases at V and 5 bases at J; junction bases unmatched: 12. This CDR3 contains 14 residues. Per the germline V gene, CDR1 is SQVTM and CDR2 is ANQGSEA. CDR3 sequence (DNA): TGCAGCGTCGGGGACAGCATCGGAGAGACTGAAGCTTTCTTT. Translating it yields CSVGDSIGETEAFF.

This chain joins TRBV5-1 and TRBJ2-7; a possible D gene is TRBD1 (7 bases). The CDR3 is 16 amino acids. V was trimmed by 0 bases and J by 3 bases, leaving 16 bases between them. The germline V gene encodes CDR1 SGHRS and CDR2 YFSETQ. The CDR3 DNA is TGCGCCAGCAGCTTGGTCGGGGGACAGCTACTCTACGAGCAGTACTTC. Translated, it gives CASSLVGGQLLYEQYF.

This clonotype was detected a few times. The V call is TRBV12-3 or TRBV12-4, the J call TRBJ1-1; D possibly corresponds to TRBD1 (6 bases). V lost 2 bases and J 5 bases, leaving 18 bases between the germline ends. The length of the CDR3 is 16 residues. The DNA of the CDR3 is TGTGCCAGCAGTTTACATGTCCGGGGGGCTAGGACTGAAGCTTTCTTT. Residues: CASSLHVRGARTEAFF.

The chain is built from TRBV5-1 and TRBJ2-5, with D perhaps TRBD2 (6 bases). Germline CDR1 SGHRS, CDR2 YFSETQ. V lost 5 bases and J 5 bases, leaving 16 bases between the germline ends. CDR3 length: 14 amino acids. The CDR3 region has the DNA TGCGCCAGCAGGCGGGGCCGGGTGCGTGAGACCCAGTACTTC. It codes for CASRRGRVRETQYF.

V usage is TRBV3-1 and J usage is TRBJ2-7, with 10 bases aligning to TRBD1. The J segment lost 4 bases and the V segment lost 2 bases, leaving 8 bases of the junction unmatched. CDR1 is LGHDT, CDR2 YNNKEL, per germline (reference sequence). The CDR3 contains 16 residues. CDR3 in amino acids: CASSQRAGTGVYEQYF. CDR3 bases: TGTGCCAGCAGCCAAAGAGCCGGGACAGGGGTATACGAGCAGTACTTC.

This clonotype was found a few times. The chain has TRBV5-1 and TRBJ2-2; TRBD1 aligns across 12 bases. The CDR3 consists of 15 residues. The junction had 5 bases not matched to a gene; V was cut back by 4 bases and J by 7 bases. Germline values: CDR1 SGHRS, CDR2 YFSETQ. CDR3 DNA sequence: TGCGCCAGCAGCCAAGGGACAGGGGGCGGCGGGGAGCTGTTTTTT. It specifies CASSQGTGGGGELFF. Full variable domain (missing parts from reference TRBV5-1 and TRBJ2-2): KAGVTQTPRYLIKTRGQQVTLSCSPISGHRSVSWYQQTPGQGLQFLFEYFSETQRNKGNFPGRFSGRQFSNSRSEMNVSTLELGDSALYLCASSQGTGGGGELFFGEGSRLTVL.

This clonotype was counted only a few times. Here the CDR3 DNA reads TGTGCCAGCAGCGCGGACAGGGGGCCCTATGGCTACACCTTC. Protein product: CASSADRGPYGYTF. The chain is built from TRBV5-6 and TRBJ1-2, with TRBD1 identical over 11 bases. This CDR3 comprises 14 residues. Germline V gene sequence: CDR1 SGHDT, CDR2 YYEEEE. The V segment lost 4 bases and the J segment 4 bases; nucleotides outside the gene matches: 3.

In its sample, this clonotype was seen many times. The chain couples TRBV27 to TRBJ1-6; no firm D call. CDR3 length: 14 residues. Trimming stripped 3 bases from V and 9 bases from J, with 12 bases between. CDR1 is MNHEY, CDR2 SMNVEV, per germline (reference sequence). Written as DNA, the CDR3 is TGTGCCAGCAGTTTTCGAGGTGCTAGTTCACCCCTCCACTTT. The encoded protein is CASSFRGASSPLHF.

This clonotype was observed at least ten times. The rearrangement uses TRBV6-1 and TRBJ1-1; 9 bases match TRBD1. Germline V lookup: CDR1 MNHNS, CDR2 SASEGT. The CDR3 contains 13 residues. Germline trimming cut 8 bases from V and 4 bases from J; bases unmatched to any gene: 5. CDR3 residues: CASEDRGATEAFF. The CDR3 bases are TGTGCCAGCGAGGACAGGGGCGCCACTGAAGCTTTCTTT.

This clonotype was seen a handful of times. The V gene is TRBV5-1, the J gene TRBJ1-2; the match to TRBD1 covers 8 bases. This CDR3 has 14 amino acids. Germline trimming cut 0 bases from V and 7 bases from J; bases unmatched to any gene: 5. CDR1 and CDR2 from the germline V gene are SGHRS and YFSETQ. The CDR3 nucleotides are TGCGCCAGCAGCTTGGTTCAGGGGGCGCGTGGCTACACCTTC. It encodes CASSLVQGARGYTF.

Many counts were recorded for this clonotype. V and J are TRBV29-1 and TRBJ2-1; 7 nucleotides align to TRBD2. The CDR3 extends over 14 amino acids. V lost 7 bases, J lost 4 bases, and 10 bases stayed unmatched. The germline V gene has CDR1 SQVTM and CDR2 ANQGSEA. For the CDR3, the DNA is TGCAGCGCCCCCCGCGGGGGAGGATACAATGAGCAGTTCTTC. Translating it yields CSAPRGGGYNEQFF.

This clonotype was seen ten or more times. This chain links TRBV12-3 or TRBV12-4 with TRBJ1-1; no definite D call. Trimming removed 5 bases from V and 8 bases from J, with 18 bases in between. The CDR3 runs to 14 residues. CDR3 nucleotides: TGTGCCAGCAGTCCCGGCTCTCAATGGCGGGAAGCTTTCTTT. Amino acid sequence: CASSPGSQWREAFF.